This TCR beta chain was retrieved from a study of beta chain features in type 1 diabetes. Study context: Patients shared similar age, gender and cell yields with healthy donors. Study observations and caveats: Moderate yet significant TCRB CDR3 shortening was seen in Type 1 diabetes patients in all four CD4+ subsets.

Note on this clone: Antigen: not known.

Trimming removed 0 bases from V and 2 bases from J, with 20 bases in between. This CDR3 has 19 residues. Per germline, CDR1 LGHNA and CDR2 YSLEER. Expressed TCRB transcripts were sequenced because the entire RNA isolate underwent reverse transcription. The assay was immunoSEQ multiplex PCR, and TCRdb's table has in-frame clones only and misses some. The data contain 160,000 or so clones, roughly 59% of them singletons. This TCR derives from a man younger than 40 with type 1 diabetes. Material for sequencing was naive CD4+ T cells from blood. This chain joins TRBV4-3 and TRBJ2-1; D is perhaps TRBD1 or TRBD2 (6 bases each). CDR3 sequence (DNA): TGCGCCAGCAGCCAAGATCCGCCCGCAGCCCGGGGGCCCTACAATGAGCAGTTCTTC. Encoded protein: CASSQDPPAARGPYNEQFF.